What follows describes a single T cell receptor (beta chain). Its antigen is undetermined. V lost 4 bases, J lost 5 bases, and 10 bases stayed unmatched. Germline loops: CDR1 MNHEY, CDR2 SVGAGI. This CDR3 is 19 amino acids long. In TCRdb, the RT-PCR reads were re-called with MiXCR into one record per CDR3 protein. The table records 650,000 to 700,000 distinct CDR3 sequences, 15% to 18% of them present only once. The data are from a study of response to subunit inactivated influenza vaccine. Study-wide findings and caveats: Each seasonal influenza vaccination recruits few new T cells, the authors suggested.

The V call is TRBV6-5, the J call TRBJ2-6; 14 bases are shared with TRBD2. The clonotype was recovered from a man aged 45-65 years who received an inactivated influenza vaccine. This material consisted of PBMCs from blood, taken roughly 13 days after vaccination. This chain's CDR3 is CASSSGTSGGPLWANVLTF. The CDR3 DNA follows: TGTGCCAGCAGTTCCGGGACTAGCGGGGGACCTCTATGGGCCAACGTCCTGACTTTC.